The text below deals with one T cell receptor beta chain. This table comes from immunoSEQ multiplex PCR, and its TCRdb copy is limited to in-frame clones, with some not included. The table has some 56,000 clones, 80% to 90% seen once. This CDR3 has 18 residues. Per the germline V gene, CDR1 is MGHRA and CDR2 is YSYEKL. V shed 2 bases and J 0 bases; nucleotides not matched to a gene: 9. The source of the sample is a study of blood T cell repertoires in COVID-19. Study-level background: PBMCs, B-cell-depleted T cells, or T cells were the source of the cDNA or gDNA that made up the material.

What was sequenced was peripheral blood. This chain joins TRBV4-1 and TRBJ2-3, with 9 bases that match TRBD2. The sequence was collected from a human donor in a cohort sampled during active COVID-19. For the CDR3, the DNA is TGCGCCAGCAGCCAAAAACTCCTAGCGGGGACTAGCACAGATACGCAGTATTTT. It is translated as CASSQKLLAGTSTDTQYF.